Following are 5 T cell receptor beta chains from one sample sequenced in a study of regulatory T cells in long-lasting Graves disease. Time point in this sample: newly diagnosed GD, antithyroid drugs for less than 3 months. The authors made the TCR library using RNA they extracted from PBMCs. To make TCR beta libraries, researchers used iRepertoire HTBI primers and Arm-PCR of CDR3 regions. TCRdb analysed the multiplex PCR reads with MiXCR anew, one entry per CDR3 protein. Among 250,000 or so distinct CDR3 sequences listed, 15% to 20% were seen once. These data also formed part of another study, on T cells in Graves' hyperthyroidism and ophthalmopathy.

Source: peripheral blood mononuclear cells (PBMCs), taken at new diagnosis, from a patient treated with antithyroid drugs. Receptor source: a woman in her 30s with Graves disease.

At least ten counts were recorded for this clonotype. The chain carries TRBV5-1 and TRBJ2-2, with 10 bases aligning to TRBD1. The CDR3 runs 14 residues. Trimming cost V 3 bases and J 7 bases; bases outside gene matches: 3. Germline values: CDR1 SGHRS, CDR2 YFSETQ. CDR3 protein: CASSWGQGNGELFF. CDR3 coding DNA: TGCGCCAGCAGCTGGGGACAGGGGAACGGGGAGCTGTTTTTT.

This clonotype was detected many times. The chain is built from TRBV20-1 and TRBJ2-3; possibly TRBD1 or TRBD2 for D (5 bases each). Trimming stripped 0 bases from V and 0 bases from J, with 10 bases between. The CDR3 runs 15 residues. The germline gives CDR1 DFQATT, CDR2 SNEGSKA (reference sequence). The CDR3 loop is CSARDPRGSTDTQYF. The DNA for the CDR3 is TGCAGTGCTAGAGATCCCCGGGGCAGCACAGATACGCAGTATTTT.

Only a few counts were recorded for this clonotype. DNA for the CDR3: TGTGCCAGCAGTTACAACAGGGCGAAAAATGAGCAGTTCTTC. Protein sequence: CASSYNRAKNEQFF. The V gene is TRBV28, the J gene TRBJ2-1, with D possibly being TRBD1 (6 bases). This CDR3 is built from 14 residues. Trimming left V 4 bases short and J 7 bases short, with 14 bases between. Germline V gene lookup returns CDR1 MDHEN and CDR2 SYDVKM.

This clonotype was observed at least ten times. V and J are TRBV2 and TRBJ2-5; D may match TRBD1 or TRBD2 (5 bases each). V gave up 6 bases and J gave up 5 bases, with 13 bases separating them. The CDR3 consists of 13 residues. Germline CDR1 and CDR2: SNHLY and FYNNEI. CDR3 in DNA: TGTGCCAGCAGCCTGGGTTGGGGGGAGACCCAGTACTTC. This translates into CASSLGWGETQYF.

This clonotype has at least ten counts. The V gene is TRBV20-1, the J gene TRBJ1-2; D might be TRBD1 (5 bases). The CDR3 consists of 14 residues. Trimming left V 3 bases short and J 0 bases short, with 11 bases between. Germline V gives CDR1 DFQATT, CDR2 SNEGSKA (reference sequence). The chain's CDR3 is CSASSGATNYGYTF. CDR3 in DNA: TGCAGTGCTAGTTCTGGGGCGACTAACTATGGCTACACCTTC.